This T cell receptor beta chain originates from a study of blood T cell repertoires in COVID-19. In the study overall: Donors in the United States, Italy and Spain gave samples during acute or convalescent COVID-19. The analysed material was cDNA or gDNA that came from T cells, B-cell-depleted T cells, or PBMCs.

Germline assignment: CDR1 SGDLS and CDR2 YYNGEE. The CDR3 spans 14 residues. V was cut by 3 bases and J by 9 bases, with 16 bases left in between. This clone showed up just a few times. In the authors' workflow: Amplification of reference gene primers was used by the study to estimate nucleated cell counts. Libraries were prepared by immunoSEQ multiplex PCR; TCRdb keeps only in-frame clonotypes and omits some of them. V and J calls and clone size follow that table, whereas D and trimming were derived from the DNA. The data contain some 300,000 clones, around 84% of them singletons. Participant-reported clinical history was the basis for cohort assignment.

The sample was PBMCs or T cells enriched from blood (not recorded which). The clonotype comes from a man aged 25-45 years who had recovered from COVID-19. The genes are TRBV9 and TRBJ2-1, with D tentatively TRBD1 (5 bases). CDR3 bases: TGTGCCAGCAGCGACAAGCAGGGTGTGGGTGAGCAGTTCTTC. Protein: CASSDKQGVGEQFF.